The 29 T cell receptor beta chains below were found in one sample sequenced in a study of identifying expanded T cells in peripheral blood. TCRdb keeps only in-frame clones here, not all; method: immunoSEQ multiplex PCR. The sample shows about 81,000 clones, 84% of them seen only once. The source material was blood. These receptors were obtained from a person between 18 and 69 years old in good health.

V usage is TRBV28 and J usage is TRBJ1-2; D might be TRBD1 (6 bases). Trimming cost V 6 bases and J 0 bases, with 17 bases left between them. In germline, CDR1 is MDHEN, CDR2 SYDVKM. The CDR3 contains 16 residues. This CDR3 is CASRGAVGTTNYGYTF. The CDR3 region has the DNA TGTGCCAGCAGGGGGGCAGTGGGCACCACTAACTATGGCTACACCTTC.

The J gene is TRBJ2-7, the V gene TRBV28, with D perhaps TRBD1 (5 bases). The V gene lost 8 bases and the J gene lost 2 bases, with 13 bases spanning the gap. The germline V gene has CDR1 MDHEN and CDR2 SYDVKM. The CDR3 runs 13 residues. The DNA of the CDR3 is TGTGCCAGCGGAAGGGGTAGGACCTACGAGCAGTACTTC. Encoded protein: CASGRGRTYEQYF.

CDR3 sequence reads: CASRLTSGLLNTQYF. CDR3 coding DNA: TGTGCCAGCAGACTGACTAGCGGGCTCTTAAATACGCAGTATTTT. The V gene is TRBV28, the J gene TRBJ2-3, with 10 nucleotides matching TRBD2. The germline V gene has CDR1 MDHEN and CDR2 SYDVKM. J gave up 7 bases and V 6 bases, and 10 bases lay outside the gene matches. This CDR3 has 15 residues.

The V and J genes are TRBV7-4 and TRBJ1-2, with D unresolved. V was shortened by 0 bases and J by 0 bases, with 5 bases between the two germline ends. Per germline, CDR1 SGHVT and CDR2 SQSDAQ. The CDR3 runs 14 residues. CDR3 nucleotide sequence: TGTGCCAGCAGCTTAGCTCAAACTAACTATGGCTACACCTTC. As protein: CASSLAQTNYGYTF.

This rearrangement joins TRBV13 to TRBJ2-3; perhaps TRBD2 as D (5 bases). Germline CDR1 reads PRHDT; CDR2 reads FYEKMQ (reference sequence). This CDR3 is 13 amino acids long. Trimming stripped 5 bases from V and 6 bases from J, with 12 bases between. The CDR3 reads CASSPPSGDTQYF. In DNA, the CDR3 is TGTGCCAGCAGCCCCCCGTCGGGGGATACGCAGTATTTT.

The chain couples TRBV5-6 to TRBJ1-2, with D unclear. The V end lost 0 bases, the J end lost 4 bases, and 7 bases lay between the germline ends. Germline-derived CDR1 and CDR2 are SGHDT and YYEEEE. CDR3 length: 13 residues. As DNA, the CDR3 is TGTGCCAGCAGCTTGGGGCAGAGCTATGGCTACACCTTC. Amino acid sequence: CASSLGQSYGYTF.

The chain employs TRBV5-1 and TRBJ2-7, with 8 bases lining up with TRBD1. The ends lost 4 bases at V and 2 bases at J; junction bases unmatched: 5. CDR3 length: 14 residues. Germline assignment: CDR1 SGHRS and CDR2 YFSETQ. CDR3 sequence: CASSRDRSPYEQYF. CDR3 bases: TGCGCCAGCAGCCGGGACAGGAGTCCCTACGAGCAGTACTTC.

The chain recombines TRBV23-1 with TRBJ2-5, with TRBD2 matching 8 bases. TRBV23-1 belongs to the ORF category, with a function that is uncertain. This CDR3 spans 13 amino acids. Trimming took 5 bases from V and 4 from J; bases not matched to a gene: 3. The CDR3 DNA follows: TGCGCCAGCAGTAGCGGGAGAGGAGAGACCCAGTACTTC. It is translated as CASSSGRGETQYF.

DNA for the CDR3: TGTGCCAGCAGAGGAAGGACTAGCCGCACAGATACGCAGTATTTT. Its translation: CASRGRTSRTDTQYF. The chain recombines TRBV6-5 with TRBJ2-3; 8 nucleotides line up with TRBD2. CDR1 MNHEY and CDR2 SVGAGI come from the germline V gene. V dropped 6 bases and J dropped 1; count of bases not matched to a gene: 6. This CDR3 contains 15 residues.

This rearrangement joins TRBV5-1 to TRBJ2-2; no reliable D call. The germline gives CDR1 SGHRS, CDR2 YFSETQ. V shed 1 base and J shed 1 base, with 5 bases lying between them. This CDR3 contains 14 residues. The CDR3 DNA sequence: TGCGCCAGCAGCTTGTTGGAGAACACCGGGGAGCTGTTTTTT. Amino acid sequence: CASSLLENTGELFF. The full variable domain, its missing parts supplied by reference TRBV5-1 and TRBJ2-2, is KAGVTQTPRYLIKTRGQQVTLSCSPISGHRSVSWYQQTPGQGLQFLFEYFSETQRNKGNFPGRFSGRQFSNSRSEMNVSTLELGDSALYLCASSLLENTGELFFGEGSRLTVL.

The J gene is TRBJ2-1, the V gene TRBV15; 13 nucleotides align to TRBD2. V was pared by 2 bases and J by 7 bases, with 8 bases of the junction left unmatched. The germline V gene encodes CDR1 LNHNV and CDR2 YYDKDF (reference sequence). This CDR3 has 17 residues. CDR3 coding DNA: TGTGCCACCAGCAGAACCGCCGGGACTAGCGGGACGAATGAGCAGTTCTTC. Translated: CATSRTAGTSGTNEQFF.

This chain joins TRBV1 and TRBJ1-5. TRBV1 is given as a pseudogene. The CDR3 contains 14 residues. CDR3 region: CTSSQDFPNQPQHF. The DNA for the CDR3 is TGCACCAGCAGCCAAGATTTTCCCAATCAGCCCCAGCATTTT.

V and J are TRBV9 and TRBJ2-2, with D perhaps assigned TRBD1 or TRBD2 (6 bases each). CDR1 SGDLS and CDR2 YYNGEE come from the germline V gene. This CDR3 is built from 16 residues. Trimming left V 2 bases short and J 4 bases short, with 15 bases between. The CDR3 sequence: CASSVLQGGATGELFF. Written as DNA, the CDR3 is TGTGCCAGCAGCGTGTTACAGGGCGGGGCCACCGGGGAGCTGTTTTTT.

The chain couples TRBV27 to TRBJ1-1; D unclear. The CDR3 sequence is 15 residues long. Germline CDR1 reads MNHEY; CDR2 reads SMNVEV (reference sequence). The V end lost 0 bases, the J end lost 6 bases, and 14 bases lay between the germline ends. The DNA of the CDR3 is TGTGCCAGCAGTTTATCGTCCCTGTCTTTCTCTGAAGCTTTCTTT. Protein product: CASSLSSLSFSEAFF.

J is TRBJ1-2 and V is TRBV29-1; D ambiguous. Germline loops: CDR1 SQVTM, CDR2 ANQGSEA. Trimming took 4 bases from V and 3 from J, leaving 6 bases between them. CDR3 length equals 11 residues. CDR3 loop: CSVGSYYGYTF. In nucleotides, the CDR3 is TGCAGCGTTGGCAGTTACTATGGCTACACCTTC.

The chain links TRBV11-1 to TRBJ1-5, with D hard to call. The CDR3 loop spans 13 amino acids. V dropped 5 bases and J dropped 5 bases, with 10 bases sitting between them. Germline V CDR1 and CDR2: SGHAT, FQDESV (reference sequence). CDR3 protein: CASSVGWDQPQHF. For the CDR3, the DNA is TGTGCCAGCAGCGTTGGCTGGGATCAGCCCCAGCATTTT.

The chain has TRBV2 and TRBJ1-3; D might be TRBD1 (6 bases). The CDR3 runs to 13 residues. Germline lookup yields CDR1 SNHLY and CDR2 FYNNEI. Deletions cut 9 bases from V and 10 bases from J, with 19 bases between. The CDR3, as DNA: TGTGCCAGTTCACAGGGTTTAGGGGGGACCATATATTTT. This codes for CASSQGLGGTIYF.

The CDR3 region is CASSLGLYNEQFF. The CDR3 DNA reads as TGTGCCAGCAGCTTAGGCCTCTACAATGAGCAGTTCTTC. The chain couples TRBV11-2 to TRBJ2-1; D gene unclear. V lost 1 base and J 3 bases, leaving 4 bases between the germline ends. CDR1 and CDR2 from the germline V gene are SGHAT and FQNNGV. The CDR3 sequence is 13 residues long.

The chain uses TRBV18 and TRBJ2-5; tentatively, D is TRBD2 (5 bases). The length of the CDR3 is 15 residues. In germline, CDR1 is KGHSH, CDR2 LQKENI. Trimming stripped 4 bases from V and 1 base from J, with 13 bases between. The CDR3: CASSLVRGSQETQYF. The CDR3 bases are TGTGCCAGCTCACTCGTTCGGGGATCCCAAGAGACCCAGTACTTC. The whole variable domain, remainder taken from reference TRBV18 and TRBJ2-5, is NAGVMQNPRHLVRRRGQEARLRCSPMKGHSHVYWYRQLPEEGLKFMVYLQKENIIDESGMPKERFSAEFPKEGPSILRIQQVVRGDSAAYFCASSLVRGSQETQYFGPGTRLLVL.

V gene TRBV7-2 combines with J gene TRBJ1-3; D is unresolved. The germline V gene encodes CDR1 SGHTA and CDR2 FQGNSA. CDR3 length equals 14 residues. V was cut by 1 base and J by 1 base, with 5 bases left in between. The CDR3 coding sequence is TGTGCCAGCAGCTTAGGGCTGTCTGGAAACACCATATATTTT. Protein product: CASSLGLSGNTIYF.

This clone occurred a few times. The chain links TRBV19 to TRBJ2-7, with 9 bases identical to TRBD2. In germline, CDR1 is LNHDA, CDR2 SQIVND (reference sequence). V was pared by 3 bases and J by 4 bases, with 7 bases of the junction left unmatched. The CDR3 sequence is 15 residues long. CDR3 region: CASSISGGRVYEQYF. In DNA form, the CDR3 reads TGTGCCAGTAGTATTAGCGGGGGACGCGTATACGAGCAGTACTTC.

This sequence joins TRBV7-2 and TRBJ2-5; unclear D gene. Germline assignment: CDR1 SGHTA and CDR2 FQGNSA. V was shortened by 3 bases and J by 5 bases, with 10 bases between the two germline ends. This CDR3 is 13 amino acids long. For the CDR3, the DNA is TGTGCCAGCAGCTTGGGGATGCGGGAGACCCAGTACTTC. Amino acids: CASSLGMRETQYF.

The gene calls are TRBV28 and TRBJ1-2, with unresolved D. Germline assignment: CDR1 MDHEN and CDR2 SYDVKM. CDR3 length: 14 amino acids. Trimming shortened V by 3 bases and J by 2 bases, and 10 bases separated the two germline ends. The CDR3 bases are TGTGCCAGCAGTTTGAGGAGAGGGAACTATGGCTACACCTTC. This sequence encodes CASSLRRGNYGYTF.

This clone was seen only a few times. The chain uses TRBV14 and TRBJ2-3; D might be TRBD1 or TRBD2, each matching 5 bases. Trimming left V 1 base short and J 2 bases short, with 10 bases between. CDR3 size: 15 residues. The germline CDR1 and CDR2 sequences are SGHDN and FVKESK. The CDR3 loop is CASSQVPGPTDTQYF. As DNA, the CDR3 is TGTGCCAGCAGCCAAGTGCCGGGACCCACAGATACGCAGTATTTT.

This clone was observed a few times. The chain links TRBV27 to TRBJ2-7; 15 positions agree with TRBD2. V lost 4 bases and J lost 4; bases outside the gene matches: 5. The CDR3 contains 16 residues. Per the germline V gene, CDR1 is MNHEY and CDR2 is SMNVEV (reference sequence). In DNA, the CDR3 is TGTGCCAGCAGTTGGGGGGGACTAGCGGGAGGATACGAGCAGTACTTC. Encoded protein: CASSWGGLAGGYEQYF.

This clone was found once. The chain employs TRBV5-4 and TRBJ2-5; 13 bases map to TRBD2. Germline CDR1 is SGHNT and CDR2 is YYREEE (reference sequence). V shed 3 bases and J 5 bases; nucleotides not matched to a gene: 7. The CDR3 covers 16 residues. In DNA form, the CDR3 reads TGTGCCAGCAGCTCAGGACTAGCGGGAGAGACGGAGACCCAGTACTTC. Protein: CASSSGLAGETETQYF.

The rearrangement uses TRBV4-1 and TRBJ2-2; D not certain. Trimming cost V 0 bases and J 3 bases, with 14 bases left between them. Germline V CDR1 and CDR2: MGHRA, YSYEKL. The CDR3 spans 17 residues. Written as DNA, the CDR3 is TGCGCCAGCAGCCAAGATCTTTGGGCCCGAGACACCGGGGAGCTGTTTTTT. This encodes CASSQDLWARDTGELFF.

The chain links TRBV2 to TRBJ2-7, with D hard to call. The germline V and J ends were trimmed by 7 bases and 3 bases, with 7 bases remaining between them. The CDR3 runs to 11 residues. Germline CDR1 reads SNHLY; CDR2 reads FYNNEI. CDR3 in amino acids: CASIDSYEQYF. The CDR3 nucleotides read TGTGCCAGCATCGATAGCTACGAGCAGTACTTC. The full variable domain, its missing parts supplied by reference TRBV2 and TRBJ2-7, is EPEVTQTPSHQVTQMGQEVILRCVPISNHLYFYWYRQILGQKVEFLVSFYNNEISEKSEIFDDQFSVERPDGSNFTLKIRSTKLEDSAMYFCASIDSYEQYFGPGTRLTVT.

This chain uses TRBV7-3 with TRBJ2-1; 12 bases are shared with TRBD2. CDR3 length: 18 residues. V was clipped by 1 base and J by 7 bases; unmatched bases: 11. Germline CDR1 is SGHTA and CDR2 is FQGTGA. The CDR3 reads CASSLNPTSGSWGNEQFF. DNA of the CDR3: TGTGCCAGCAGCTTAAATCCGACTAGCGGGAGCTGGGGTAATGAGCAGTTCTTC.